The 30 T cell receptor beta chains reported below all come from one sample, sequenced in a study of beta chain features in type 1 diabetes. What was sequenced were expressed TCRB transcripts, since all of the isolated RNA had been reverse transcribed. The assay was immunoSEQ multiplex PCR, and TCRdb's table has in-frame clones only and misses some. This table has some 900,000 clones, around a sixth appearing once. The specimen sequenced was naive CD4+ T cells from blood. Receptors originate from a woman under 30 in good health.

This rearrangement joins TRBV28 to TRBJ1-5; possible D gene TRBD1, 5 bases. V shed 3 bases and J shed 6 bases, with 18 bases lying between them. The germline gives CDR1 MDHEN, CDR2 SYDVKM. There are 16 residues in the CDR3. CDR3 nucleotide sequence: TGTGCCAGCAGTTTTGGGGGAACCTTTCGGATTCAGCCCCAGCATTTT. Protein product: CASSFGGTFRIQPQHF.

The chain combines TRBV5-1 with TRBJ2-7; TRBD1 aligns across 9 bases. The CDR3 has 17 amino acids. The trim removed 1 base at V and 2 bases at J, leaving 10 bases unmatched. Germline-derived CDR1 and CDR2 are SGHRS and YFSETQ. CDR3 region: CASSLTPDRGGTYEQYF. CDR3 DNA sequence: TGCGCCAGCAGCTTGACACCGGACAGGGGAGGAACCTACGAGCAGTACTTC. Combining the CDR3 with reference TRBV5-1 and TRBJ2-7 gives the whole variable domain KAGVTQTPRYLIKTRGQQVTLSCSPISGHRSVSWYQQTPGQGLQFLFEYFSETQRNKGNFPGRFSGRQFSNSRSEMNVSTLELGDSALYLCASSLTPDRGGTYEQYFGPGTRLTVT.

The chain couples TRBV11-2 to TRBJ2-7; D gene ambiguous. Trimming took off 0 bases at V and 2 bases at J, with 8 bases between the two ends. Germline lookup yields CDR1 SGHAT and CDR2 FQNNGV. The CDR3 runs 14 residues. CDR3 sequence (DNA): TGTGCCAGCAGCTTAGATCCGGGTCCCTACGAGCAGTACTTC. This encodes CASSLDPGPYEQYF.

This clone was seen a few times. The CDR3: CASSLVAGPLAGANVLTF. The DNA for the CDR3 is TGTGCCAGCAGCTTAGTAGCAGGGCCATTAGCTGGGGCCAACGTCCTGACTTTC. This chain uses TRBV7-9 with TRBJ2-6, with a tentative D call TRBD1 (5 bases). Germline V gives CDR1 SEHNR, CDR2 FQNEAQ (reference sequence). CDR3 length: 18 amino acids. Trimming cost V 1 base and J 2 bases, with 15 bases left between them.

In nucleotides, the CDR3 is TGTGCCATCAGTGACGTGGCAGGGGCCAACACTGAAGCTTTCTTT. It specifies CAISDVAGANTEAFF. The rearrangement links TRBV10-3 to TRBJ1-1; TRBD1 is a possible D gene (6 bases). Germline V CDR1 and CDR2: ENHRY, SYGVKD. CDR3 length: 15 residues. V lost 3 bases and J 2 bases, leaving 13 bases between the germline ends.

This clone was picked up a small number of times. V is TRBV9 and J is TRBJ2-7; D is undetermined. The CDR3 covers 14 residues. Germline values: CDR1 SGDLS, CDR2 YYNGEE. The V gene lost 0 bases and the J gene lost 0 bases, with 7 bases spanning the gap. As DNA, the CDR3 is TGTGCCAGCAGCGTAGACCACAGCTCCTACGAGCAGTACTTC. Translating gives CASSVDHSSYEQYF. Based on the CDR3 plus reference TRBV9 and TRBJ2-7, the full variable domain is DSGVTQTPKHLITATGQRVTLRCSPRSGDLSVYWYQQSLDQGLQFLIQYYNGEERAKGNILERFSAQQFPDLHSELNLSSLELGDSALYFCASSVDHSSYEQYFGPGTRLTVT.

There are a few counts of this clone. The gene calls are TRBV19 and TRBJ1-4, with TRBD1 matching 9 bases. Trimming removed 8 bases from V and 8 bases from J; junction bases left unmatched: 9. Germline V CDR1 and CDR2: LNHDA, SQIVND (reference sequence). The CDR3 totals 14 residues. CDR3: CASAWGQGREKLFF. The CDR3 nucleotides are TGTGCCAGTGCTTGGGGACAGGGTCGCGAAAAACTGTTTTTT. Based on the CDR3 plus reference TRBV19 and TRBJ1-4, the full variable domain is DGGITQSPKYLFRKEGQNVTLSCEQNLNHDAMYWYRQDPGQGLRLIYYSQIVNDFQKGDIAEGYSVSREKKESFPLTVTSAQKNPTAFYLCASAWGQGREKLFFGSGTQLSVL.

This clone was counted between two and nine times. The chain joins TRBV10-3 to TRBJ2-7, with D possibly called TRBD1 or TRBD2 (5 bases each). V lost 4 bases to trimming and J lost 8 bases, with 9 bases between them. Germline-derived CDR1 and CDR2 are ENHRY and SYGVKD. The CDR3 has 11 amino acids. The CDR3 region has the DNA TGTGCCATCAGTGTGGGACGCCAGCAGTACTTC. It codes for CAISVGRQQYF.

This clone was seen a handful of times. The gene calls are TRBV2 and TRBJ1-1, with D unresolved. The CDR3 extends over 14 amino acids. Germline CDR1 is SNHLY and CDR2 is FYNNEI. Trimming took 6 bases from V and 0 from J, leaving 11 bases between them. CDR3 residues: CASSPFTVNTEAFF. The CDR3, as DNA: TGTGCCAGCAGCCCCTTTACAGTGAACACTGAAGCTTTCTTT.

The chain joins TRBV6-5 to TRBJ1-2; D remains unclear. The CDR3 runs to 11 residues. V lost 3 bases and J 6 bases, leaving 5 bases between the germline ends. CDR1 and CDR2 from the germline V gene are MNHEY and SVGAGI. The CDR3, as DNA: TGTGCCAGCAGTTATGGGAATGGCTACACCTTC. The encoded protein is CASSYGNGYTF.

This chain uses TRBV15 with TRBJ1-1; 10 bases fit TRBD1. J gave up 7 bases and V 1 base, and 6 bases lay outside the gene matches. The CDR3 extends over 15 amino acids. In germline, CDR1 is LNHNV, CDR2 YYDKDF (reference sequence). CDR3 DNA sequence: TGTGCCACCAGCAGAGTTCGGACAGGGGGTGTTGAAGCTTTCTTT. Translation gives CATSRVRTGGVEAFF.

This chain connects TRBV15 to TRBJ2-6; D is possibly TRBD2 (5 bases). The CDR3 is 16 residues long. V lost 1 base and J 4 bases, leaving 11 bases between the germline ends. Germline loops: CDR1 LNHNV, CDR2 YYDKDF (reference sequence). The CDR3: CATSRGGAHGANVLTF. The CDR3 coding sequence is TGTGCCACCAGCAGAGGGGGAGCCCACGGGGCCAACGTCCTGACTTTC.

The rearrangement joins TRBV18 to TRBJ2-7, with no clear D. The CDR3 runs to 16 residues. Germline values: CDR1 KGHSH, CDR2 LQKENI. V dropped 0 bases and J dropped 0 bases, with 12 bases sitting between them. CDR3 bases: TGTGCCAGCTCACCACCGAGATCGGAGAGCTCCTACGAGCAGTACTTC. This codes for CASSPPRSESSYEQYF.

This clone was detected a few times. The rearrangement joins TRBV7-2 to TRBJ2-7, with D unclear. The CDR3 is made up of 12 amino acids. Trimming left V 2 bases short and J 7 bases short, with 9 bases between. Germline V lookup: CDR1 SGHTA, CDR2 FQGNSA. The CDR3: CASSLTVGEQYF. CDR3 sequence (DNA): TGTGCCAGCAGCTTAACGGTAGGGGAGCAGTACTTC.

This clone was detected many times. The CDR3 region has the DNA TGTGCCAGCAGCCAACTAGCGGGTACGCAGTATTTT. This codes for CASSQLAGTQYF. The rearrangement uses TRBV14 and TRBJ2-3, with 8 positions matching TRBD2. The CDR3 is made up of 12 amino acids. Germline V lookup: CDR1 SGHDN, CDR2 FVKESK. V lost 2 bases, J lost 8 bases, and 0 bases stayed unmatched.

A few counts support this clone. The genes are TRBV2 and TRBJ2-1; 8 nucleotides agree with TRBD2. From germline, CDR1 is SNHLY and CDR2 FYNNEI. This CDR3 is built from 15 residues. Trimming cost V 2 bases and J 8 bases; bases outside gene matches: 8. CDR3 sequence: CASSEQSGGIHEQFF. CDR3 bases: TGTGCCAGCAGTGAACAGTCGGGAGGGATCCATGAGCAGTTCTTC.

The rearrangement joins TRBV27 to TRBJ1-2; 8 positions agree with TRBD1. V lost 5 bases to trimming and J lost 4 bases; unmatched junction nucleotides: 6. Germline assignment: CDR1 MNHEY and CDR2 SMNVEV (reference sequence). The CDR3 covers 14 residues. The CDR3, as DNA: TGTGCCAGCAGTACCGGACAGGGTCGCTATGGCTACACCTTC. As protein: CASSTGQGRYGYTF.

The chain combines TRBV6-5 with TRBJ2-7; D tentatively fits TRBD1 or TRBD2 (5 bases each). The germline gives CDR1 MNHEY, CDR2 SVGAGI. Trimming cost V 0 bases and J 4 bases, with 13 bases left between them. The CDR3 consists of 15 residues. The CDR3 reads CASSYSPGAGYEQYF. The CDR3 nucleotides are TGTGCCAGCAGTTACTCCCCCGGGGCAGGATACGAGCAGTACTTC.

V is TRBV28 and J is TRBJ2-6, with D perhaps TRBD2 (5 bases). The CDR3 covers 15 residues. Germline CDR1 and CDR2: MDHEN and SYDVKM. The V end lost 5 bases, the J end lost 0 bases, and 8 bases lay between the germline ends. The CDR3 DNA follows: TGTGCCAGCAGTAGGGAGTACTCTGGGGCCAACGTCCTGACTTTC. This gives the protein CASSREYSGANVLTF.

The rearrangement links TRBV29-1 to TRBJ2-2, with D possibly being TRBD1 (6 bases). Trimming pared 7 bases from V and 7 bases from J, leaving 16 bases between. CDR1 is SQVTM, CDR2 ANQGSEA, per germline. The CDR3 has 13 residues. For the CDR3, the DNA is TGCAGCGCCCCGACAGGTGTCGGCGGGGAGCTGTTTTTT. It encodes CSAPTGVGGELFF.

This clone has a handful of counts. The sample has other DNA sequences that encode this CDR3 too. The chain uses TRBV27 and TRBJ1-5, with 9 bases lining up with TRBD1. V trimming: 2 bases; J trimming: 4 bases; junction bases outside the gene matches: 0. The CDR3 extends over 14 amino acids. CDR1 is MNHEY and CDR2 is SMNVEV in the germline V gene (reference sequence). CDR3 sequence (DNA): TGTGCCAGCAGTTTAGGGACAGGGAATCAGCCCCAGCATTTT. Residues: CASSLGTGNQPQHF.

The chain employs TRBV15 and TRBJ1-4; no definite D call. Germline CDR1 reads LNHNV; CDR2 reads YYDKDF (reference sequence). Trimming cost V 0 bases and J 7 bases, with 9 bases left between them. CDR3 length equals 14 residues. The CDR3 sequence is CATSRDLTTEKLFF. The CDR3 DNA is TGTGCCACCAGCAGAGATTTAACAACTGAAAAACTGTTTTTT.

The rearrangement joins TRBV4-2 to TRBJ2-3, with 8 bases that match TRBD1. Germline CDR1 LGHNA, CDR2 YNFKEQ. Trimming took 5 bases from V and 3 from J; bases not matched to a gene: 13. The CDR3 loop spans 17 amino acids. The CDR3 sequence is CASSTLSGGLWTDTQYF. CDR3 in DNA: TGTGCCAGCAGCACGCTCTCAGGGGGCCTGTGGACAGATACGCAGTATTTT.

The V gene is TRBV5-1, the J gene TRBJ2-1; 9 bases map to TRBD1. V was clipped by 0 bases and J by 8 bases; unmatched bases: 9. The CDR3 length is 16 residues. The germline CDR1 and CDR2 sequences are SGHRS and YFSETQ. CDR3 amino acids: CASSLGGTGYLHEQFF. CDR3 DNA: TGCGCCAGCAGCTTGGGAGGGACAGGGTACCTCCATGAGCAGTTCTTC.

This clone was counted a single time. This chain connects TRBV27 to TRBJ2-7; D is unresolved. The V gene lost 2 bases and the J gene lost 0 bases, with 8 bases spanning the gap. Germline V gene lookup returns CDR1 MNHEY and CDR2 SMNVEV (reference sequence). The CDR3 runs to 14 residues. CDR3 bases: TGTGCCAGCAGTTTACGGCACAGCTCCTACGAGCAGTACTTC. As protein: CASSLRHSSYEQYF.

This clone turned up a few times. Different DNA sequences within this sample yield the same CDR3. The genes are TRBV7-9 and TRBJ1-2; TRBD1 aligns across 10 bases. CDR3 length equals 13 residues. After removal of 3 bases from V and 6 bases from J, the junction contained 1 base not matched to a gene. CDR1 SEHNR and CDR2 FQNEAQ come from the germline V gene (reference sequence). CDR3 DNA sequence: TGTGCCAGCAGCTTTGGGACAGGGGATGGCTACACCTTC. It encodes CASSFGTGDGYTF.

This clone was detected only a few times. The chain uses TRBV7-9 and TRBJ1-1; 9 bases are shared with TRBD1. This CDR3 is 13 amino acids long. V trimming: 5 bases; J trimming: 6 bases; junction bases outside the gene matches: 4. Germline values: CDR1 SEHNR, CDR2 FQNEAQ (reference sequence). The CDR3 loop reads CASSKRQGAEAFF. CDR3 DNA sequence: TGTGCCAGCAGCAAAAGACAGGGGGCTGAAGCTTTCTTT. The variable domain in full, with the rest retrieved from reference TRBV7-9 and TRBJ1-1, is DTGVSQNPRHKITKRGQNVTFRCDPISEHNRLYWYRQTLGQGPEFLTYFQNEAQLEKSRLLSDRFSAERPKGSFSTLEIQRTEQGDSAMYLCASSKRQGAEAFFGQGTRLTVV.

This chain joins TRBV7-8 and TRBJ1-1, with no clear D. V lost 4 bases and J lost 6, with 9 bases in between. The CDR3 has 12 amino acids. Germline V gene lookup returns CDR1 SGHVS and CDR2 FQNEAQ. The CDR3 nucleotides read TGTGCCAGCAGCTCCCTTAGGGCTGAAGCTTTCTTT. Its protein is CASSSLRAEAFF. The full variable domain, completed using reference TRBV7-8 and TRBJ1-1, is GAGVSQSPRYKVAKRGQDVALRCDPISGHVSLFWYQQALGQGPEFLTYFQNEAQLDKSGLPSDRFFAERPEGSVSTLKIQRTQQEDSAVYLCASSSLRAEAFFGQGTRLTVV.

The chain employs TRBV7-2 and TRBJ1-5, with 8 bases aligning to TRBD1. V lost 5 bases and J lost 4; bases outside the gene matches: 7. This CDR3 spans 15 amino acids. The V gene's germline CDR1 is SGHTA and CDR2 FQGNSA. The CDR3 DNA reads TGTGCCAGCAGCATTCGGACAGGGATAAATCAGCCCCAGCATTTT. It codes for CASSIRTGINQPQHF.

This clone was picked up a small number of times. The chain couples TRBV7-2 to TRBJ2-6, with D hard to call. Germline lookup yields CDR1 SGHTA and CDR2 FQGNSA. The CDR3 has 13 amino acids. V was cut by 3 bases and J by 2 bases, with 2 bases left in between. The CDR3 loop is CASSFPGANVLTF. Here the CDR3 DNA reads TGTGCCAGCAGCTTCCCTGGGGCCAACGTCCTGACTTTC.